A selection of T cell receptor beta chains follows, all from one sample in a study of OX40 agonist ivuxolimab in advanced cancers. The method was immunoSEQ multiplex PCR; TCRdb's version includes in-frame clones alone and lacks a portion of them. The sample consists of just over 90,000 clones, roughly 94% of them appearing once. The starting material was CD4+ or CD8+ T cells sorted from blood, obtained in a trial of the OX40 agonist ivuxolimab. These TCRs come from an adult with an advanced solid tumor such as melanoma, head and neck, liver or kidney cancer. Each CDR3 is given with its conserved first and last residue. Each record gives: J gene, clone size, D gene, V gene, CDR3 protein, CDR3 DNA. A D gene is named only where the DNA matches it firmly. The size field is filled for only some rows; it gives once, few, many or a size class.

J gene: TRBJ1-1
clone size: NA
D gene: TRBD1
V gene: TRBV7-7
CDR3 protein: CASSPQPGQGEAFF
CDR3 DNA: TGTGCTAGCAGCCCCCAGCCGGGACAGGGCGAAGCTTTCTTT

J gene: TRBJ2-1
clone size: NA
D gene: NA
V gene: TRBV6-1
CDR3 protein: CASRGGPEQFF
CDR3 DNA: TGTGCCAGCAGGGGGGGCCCTGAGCAGTTCTTC

J gene: TRBJ1-1
clone size: NA
D gene: NA
V gene: TRBV4-3
CDR3 protein: CASSQTTDYTEAFF
CDR3 DNA: TGCGCCAGCAGCCAAACGACAGACTACACTGAAGCTTTCTTT

J gene: TRBJ1-2
clone size: NA
D gene: TRBD1
V gene: TRBV7-8
CDR3 protein: CASSIGTANYGYTF
CDR3 DNA: TGTGCCAGCAGCATCGGGACAGCTAACTATGGCTACACCTTC

J gene: TRBJ1-4
clone size: NA
D gene: NA
V gene: TRBV7-3
CDR3 protein: CASSAAGGTNEKLFF
CDR3 DNA: TGTGCCAGCAGCGCCGCAGGAGGAACTAATGAAAAACTGTTTTTT

J gene: TRBJ2-1
clone size: once
D gene: TRBD2
V gene: TRBV19
CDR3 protein: CASSVSGRSYNEQFF
CDR3 DNA: TGTGCCAGTAGTGTTAGCGGGAGGAGCTACAATGAGCAGTTCTTC

J gene: TRBJ2-2
clone size: NA
D gene: NA
V gene: TRBV15
CDR3 protein: CATSRDYSDTGELFF
CDR3 DNA: TGTGCCACCAGCAGAGATTATTCGGACACCGGGGAGCTGTTTTTT

J gene: TRBJ2-1
clone size: NA
D gene: NA
V gene: TRBV4-1
CDR3 protein: CASSQDTVTYNEQFF
CDR3 DNA: TGCGCCAGCAGCCAAGACACGGTTACCTACAATGAGCAGTTCTTC

J gene: TRBJ2-3
clone size: NA
D gene: NA
V gene: TRBV27
CDR3 protein: CASSHRDNGADTQYF
CDR3 DNA: TGTGCCAGCAGTCACCGGGACAATGGGGCAGATACGCAGTATTTT

J gene: TRBJ2-1
clone size: NA
D gene: TRBD2
V gene: TRBV5-6
CDR3 protein: CASSAGTSPYNEQFF
CDR3 DNA: TGTGCCAGCAGCGCGGGGACTAGCCCCTACAATGAGCAGTTCTTC

J gene: TRBJ2-1
clone size: NA
D gene: NA
V gene: TRBV27
CDR3 protein: CASSLFSGMYNEQFF
CDR3 DNA: TGTGCCAGCAGTTTATTTAGCGGTATGTACAATGAGCAGTTCTTC

J gene: TRBJ1-1
clone size: NA
D gene: NA
V gene: TRBV19
CDR3 protein: CATQGHRNTEAFF
CDR3 DNA: TGTGCCACCCAGGGTCACCGGAACACTGAAGCTTTCTTT

J gene: TRBJ2-7
clone size: once
D gene: TRBD2
V gene: TRBV4-1
CDR3 protein: CASSPGLAYEQYF
CDR3 DNA: TGCGCCAGCAGCCCCGGACTAGCCTACGAGCAGTACTTC

J gene: TRBJ2-3
clone size: NA
D gene: NA
V gene: TRBV7-9
CDR3 protein: CASSPPGLDTDTQYF
CDR3 DNA: TGTGCCAGCAGCCCCCCCGGGCTAGACACAGATACGCAGTATTTT

J gene: TRBJ1-3
clone size: NA
D gene: NA
V gene: TRBV15
CDR3 protein: CATSEVDVSSGNTIYF
CDR3 DNA: TGTGCCACCAGCGAGGTGGACGTGTCCTCTGGAAACACCATATATTTT

J gene: TRBJ2-6
clone size: NA
D gene: TRBD1
V gene: TRBV7-9
CDR3 protein: CASSPRTGAGANVLTF
CDR3 DNA: TGTGCCAGCAGCCCCCGGACAGGGGCTGGGGCCAACGTCCTGACTTTC

J gene: TRBJ2-3
clone size: NA
D gene: NA
V gene: TRBV19
CDR3 protein: CASSMYGTDTQYF
CDR3 DNA: TGTGCCAGTAGTATGTACGGCACAGATACGCAGTATTTT

J gene: TRBJ1-1
clone size: NA
D gene: NA
V gene: TRBV5-4
CDR3 protein: CASSLAVGGTEAFF
CDR3 DNA: TGTGCCAGCAGCTTGGCTGTAGGGGGCACTGAAGCTTTCTTT

J gene: TRBJ2-3
clone size: NA
D gene: TRBD1
V gene: TRBV9
CDR3 protein: CASSEGTVPSTDTQYF
CDR3 DNA: TGTGCCAGCAGCGAGGGGACAGTTCCTAGCACAGATACGCAGTATTTT

J gene: TRBJ1-2
clone size: NA
D gene: TRBD1
V gene: TRBV19
CDR3 protein: CASSIGTGATRGYTF
CDR3 DNA: TGTGCCAGTAGTATAGGGACAGGGGCAACTAGAGGCTACACCTTC

J gene: TRBJ2-7
clone size: NA
D gene: TRBD2
V gene: TRBV18
CDR3 protein: CASSPGTTTYEQYF
CDR3 DNA: TGTGCCAGCTCACCCGGGACTACGACCTACGAGCAGTACTTC

J gene: TRBJ2-7
clone size: NA
D gene: TRBD1
V gene: TRBV15
CDR3 protein: CATSRERDSSYEQYF
CDR3 DNA: TGTGCCACCAGCAGAGAACGGGACAGCTCCTACGAGCAGTACTTC

J gene: TRBJ1-5
clone size: NA
D gene: NA
V gene: TRBV28
CDR3 protein: CASSWISNQPQHF
CDR3 DNA: TGTGCCAGCAGTTGGATTAGCAATCAGCCCCAGCATTTT

J gene: TRBJ1-1
clone size: NA
D gene: NA
V gene: TRBV10-3
CDR3 protein: CAIRDAMNTEAFF
CDR3 DNA: TGTGCCATCAGGGACGCAATGAACACTGAAGCTTTCTTT

J gene: TRBJ2-7
clone size: NA
D gene: TRBD2
V gene: TRBV5-1
CDR3 protein: CASSSTGGIYEQYF
CDR3 DNA: TGCGCCAGCAGCTCGACCGGGGGGATCTACGAGCAGTACTTC

J gene: TRBJ1-1
clone size: NA
D gene: TRBD1
V gene: TRBV4-1
CDR3 protein: CASSQDQGTGMTEAFF
CDR3 DNA: TGCGCCAGCAGCCAAGATCAGGGGACAGGGATGACTGAAGCTTTCTTT

J gene: TRBJ1-2
clone size: NA
D gene: NA
V gene: TRBV15
CDR3 protein: CATSSPVTVAIHGYTF
CDR3 DNA: TGTGCCACCAGCAGCCCCGTGACAGTCGCGATACATGGCTACACCTTC

J gene: TRBJ2-5
clone size: NA
D gene: TRBD2
V gene: TRBV7-6
CDR3 protein: CASSSGLAGGYQETQYF
CDR3 DNA: TGTGCCAGCAGCTCAGGACTAGCGGGAGGGTACCAAGAGACCCAGTACTTC

J gene: TRBJ1-1
clone size: NA
D gene: NA
V gene: TRBV14
CDR3 protein: CASSQGAGNTEAFF
CDR3 DNA: TGTGCCAGCAGCCAAGGGGCCGGGAACACTGAAGCTTTCTTT

J gene: TRBJ1-1
clone size: NA
D gene: TRBD1
V gene: TRBV28
CDR3 protein: CASSDSTGYAEAFF
CDR3 DNA: TGTGCCAGCAGTGACTCGACAGGGTATGCTGAAGCTTTCTTT

J gene: TRBJ2-5
clone size: NA
D gene: NA
V gene: TRBV29-1
CDR3 protein: CSVPQGGGQETQYF
CDR3 DNA: TGCAGCGTCCCTCAGGGGGGCGGGCAAGAGACCCAGTACTTC

J gene: TRBJ2-5
clone size: NA
D gene: TRBD2
V gene: TRBV6-5
CDR3 protein: CASSRGTSGQETQYF
CDR3 DNA: TGTGCCAGCAGCCGAGGGACTAGCGGCCAAGAGACCCAGTACTTC

J gene: TRBJ2-2
clone size: NA
D gene: NA
V gene: TRBV5-6
CDR3 protein: CASSLGAGGELFF
CDR3 DNA: TGTGCCAGCAGCTTAGGGGCGGGCGGGGAGCTGTTTTTT

J gene: TRBJ2-5
clone size: NA
D gene: NA
V gene: TRBV4-2
CDR3 protein: CASSHDIVISSSQETQYF
CDR3 DNA: TGTGCCAGCAGCCATGATATTGTAATATCGTCATCCCAAGAGACCCAGTACTTC

J gene: TRBJ2-7
clone size: NA
D gene: NA
V gene: TRBV6-1
CDR3 protein: CASSTGGAYEQYF
CDR3 DNA: TGTGCCAGCAGTACCGGGGGAGCCTACGAGCAGTACTTC